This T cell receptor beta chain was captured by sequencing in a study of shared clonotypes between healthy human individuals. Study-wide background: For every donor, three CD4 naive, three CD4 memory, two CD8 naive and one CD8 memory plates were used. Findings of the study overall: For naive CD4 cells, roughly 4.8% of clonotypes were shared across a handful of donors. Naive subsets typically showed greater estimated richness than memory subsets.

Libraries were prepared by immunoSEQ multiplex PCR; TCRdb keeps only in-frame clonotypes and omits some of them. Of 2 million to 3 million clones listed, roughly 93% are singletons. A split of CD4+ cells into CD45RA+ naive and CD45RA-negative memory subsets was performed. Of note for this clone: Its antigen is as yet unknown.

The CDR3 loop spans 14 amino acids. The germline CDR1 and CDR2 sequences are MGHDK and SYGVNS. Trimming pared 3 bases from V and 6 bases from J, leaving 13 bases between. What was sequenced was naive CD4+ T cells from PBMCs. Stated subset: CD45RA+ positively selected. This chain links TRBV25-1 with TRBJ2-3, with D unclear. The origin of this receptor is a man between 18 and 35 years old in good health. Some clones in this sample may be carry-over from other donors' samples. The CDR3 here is CASSDVGNSDTQYF. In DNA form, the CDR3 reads TGTGCCAGCAGTGACGTGGGGAACTCGGATACGCAGTATTTT.